This T cell receptor (beta chain) was sequenced in a study of blood T cell repertoires in COVID-19. The CDR3 spans 12 residues. V lost 4 bases and J lost 5, with 8 bases in between. CDR1 WNHNN and CDR2 SYGVQD come from the germline V gene (reference sequence). The study counted Cohort 3 donors as recovered given two negative PCRs, clearance, or symptom resolution. As originally analysed: By means of reference gene primer amplification, nucleated cell counts were estimated. Generated by immunoSEQ multiplex PCR, the TCRdb table keeps only in-frame clones and is missing some. The DNA was the basis for D and trimming; V, J and clone size are from that table. Of around 360,000 clones listed, about 88% were seen once; the top ten hold roughly 3%.

Source material: PBMCs or T cells enriched from blood (not recorded which). This chain connects TRBV10-1 to TRBJ2-5; no clear D gene. The clonotype was recovered from a young woman who had recovered from COVID-19. CDR3 coding DNA: TGCGCCAGCAGTGTGAACGAGGAGACCCAGTACTTC. Its protein product is CASSVNEETQYF.